Shown below are 28 T cell receptor beta chains from a single sample sequenced in a study of shared clonotypes between healthy human individuals. Repertoires were generated with immunoSEQ multiplex PCR, while TCRdb's copy carries only in-frame clones and drops some. The table has about 2.3 million clones, 85% to 95% seen once. The sample was naive CD4+ T cells from PBMCs. The subset denotes: CD45RA+ positively selected. The receptors here all came from a man younger than 35 in good health. Some clones in this sample may be carry-over from other donors' samples.

The chain combines TRBV5-1 with TRBJ1-3; D call uncertain. Germline V gene sequence: CDR1 SGHRS, CDR2 YFSETQ. The CDR3 is 13 amino acids. Trimming took off 4 bases at V and 2 bases at J, with 7 bases between the two ends. The CDR3 protein is CASSAGAGNTIYF. Written as DNA, the CDR3 is TGCGCCAGCAGCGCGGGCGCTGGAAACACCATATATTTT.

This rearrangement joins TRBV28 to TRBJ2-1; 9 bases match TRBD2. Germline trimming cut 6 bases from V and 6 bases from J; bases unmatched to any gene: 9. The length of the CDR3 is 15 residues. Per germline, CDR1 MDHEN and CDR2 SYDVKM. In DNA, the CDR3 is TGTGCCAGCAGCTCAGGGGGACTAGCACTCAATGAGCAGTTCTTC. Translating it yields CASSSGGLALNEQFF.

This clone was counted a single time. CDR3: CASSEGPGAPFEQYF. The CDR3 DNA reads as TGTGCCAGCAGTGAAGGCCCAGGGGCGCCGTTCGAGCAGTACTTC. The rearrangement uses TRBV6-1 and TRBJ2-7; maybe TRBD1 (6 bases). V was cut by 1 base and J by 6 bases, with 16 bases left in between. The germline V gene encodes CDR1 MNHNS and CDR2 SASEGT. The CDR3 extends over 15 amino acids.

The chain couples TRBV11-3 to TRBJ2-7; D might be TRBD1 or TRBD2, each matching 7 bases. V was cut by 4 bases and J by 6 bases, with 13 bases left in between. The CDR3 has 13 amino acids. Per germline, CDR1 SGHNT and CDR2 YENEEA. The CDR3 reads CASSYRGGTEQYF. DNA of the CDR3: TGTGCCAGCAGCTACAGGGGAGGGACCGAGCAGTACTTC. Combining the CDR3 with reference TRBV11-3 and TRBJ2-7 gives the whole variable domain EAGVVQSPRYKIIEKKQPVAFWCNPISGHNTLYWYLQNLGQGPELLIRYENEEAVDDSQLPKDRFSAERLKGVDSTLKIQPAELGDSAVYLCASSYRGGTEQYFGPGTRLTVT.

The chain employs TRBV5-1 and TRBJ2-5; 11 positions match TRBD1. CDR3 length: 14 amino acids. J lost 5 bases, V lost 5 bases, and 5 bases had no gene match. In germline, CDR1 is SGHRS, CDR2 YFSETQ. In DNA, the CDR3 is TGCGCCAGCAGATTCGGACAGGGGGCTGAGACCCAGTACTTC. Its translation: CASRFGQGAETQYF. Variable domain in full (rest from reference TRBV5-1 and TRBJ2-5): KAGVTQTPRYLIKTRGQQVTLSCSPISGHRSVSWYQQTPGQGLQFLFEYFSETQRNKGNFPGRFSGRQFSNSRSEMNVSTLELGDSALYLCASRFGQGAETQYFGPGTRLLVL.

This clone has only a few counts. The chain links TRBV7-9 to TRBJ1-1, with TRBD1 as a possible D gene (5 bases). Deletions cut 2 bases from V and 8 bases from J, with 12 bases between. The CDR3 spans 13 residues. Germline assignment: CDR1 SEHNR and CDR2 FQNEAQ (reference sequence). The CDR3, as DNA: TGTGCCAGCAGCTTATACTCTCGGGGCGAAGCTTTCTTT. This sequence encodes CASSLYSRGEAFF.

This clone was counted a single time. The rearrangement links TRBV2 to TRBJ1-2; perhaps TRBD1 as D (6 bases). CDR3 length: 12 amino acids. The germline gives CDR1 SNHLY, CDR2 FYNNEI. V shed 9 bases and J shed 2 bases, with 10 bases lying between them. In DNA form, the CDR3 reads TGTGCCAGACGGACAGAAAACTATGGCTACACCTTC. Its protein is CARRTENYGYTF.

V usage is TRBV28 and J usage is TRBJ1-5; D remains unclear. Trimming stripped 8 bases from V and 2 bases from J, with 16 bases between. Germline V gives CDR1 MDHEN, CDR2 SYDVKM. The CDR3 runs to 15 residues. CDR3 sequence: CASAAGRVGNQPQHF. In DNA, the CDR3 is TGTGCCAGCGCCGCGGGTCGGGTAGGCAATCAGCCCCAGCATTTT.

On this clone itself: The sample carries other DNA sequences with the same CDR3. The rearrangement links TRBV28 to TRBJ1-2; tentatively, D is TRBD1 (5 bases). Germline assignment: CDR1 MDHEN and CDR2 SYDVKM. The V and J ends lost 2 bases and 3 bases respectively, with 7 bases between them. This CDR3 comprises 13 residues. This chain's CDR3 is CASSLTGDYGYTF. The CDR3 DNA reads as TGTGCCAGCAGTTTAACGGGGGACTATGGCTACACCTTC.

J is TRBJ1-4 and V is TRBV28; 7 nucleotides align to TRBD1. The CDR3 runs 12 residues. V was pared by 5 bases and J by 10 bases, with 4 bases of the junction left unmatched. The V gene's germline CDR1 is MDHEN and CDR2 SYDVKM. CDR3 in amino acids: CASSPRTGKLFF. The CDR3 DNA follows: TGTGCCAGCAGTCCTCGGACAGGAAAACTGTTTTTT.

Only one count was recorded for this clone. The chain recombines TRBV7-7 with TRBJ2-2; 9 bases match TRBD2. The CDR3 extends over 15 amino acids. Germline loops: CDR1 SSHAT, CDR2 FNYEAQ (reference sequence). With V trimmed by 5 bases and J by 5 bases, 6 bases remained unmatched. CDR3 in amino acids: CASSQGLAGTGELFF. DNA of the CDR3: TGTGCCAGCAGCCAAGGCCTAGCGGGGACCGGGGAGCTGTTTTTT.

This clone was seen only once. Other DNA sequences of this sample code for an identical CDR3. This chain joins TRBV5-1 and TRBJ2-1; 12 bases match TRBD2. Germline CDR1 is SGHRS and CDR2 is YFSETQ. The CDR3 consists of 15 residues. Losses at the gene ends were 3 bases for V and 5 bases for J; bases not matched to a gene: 3. CDR3 in amino acids: CASSSLAGGDNEQFF. The CDR3 DNA follows: TGCGCCAGCAGCTCCCTAGCGGGAGGGGACAATGAGCAGTTCTTC.

This clone was counted between two and nine times. The rearrangement joins TRBV28 to TRBJ1-1; D uncertain. The length of the CDR3 is 13 residues. Germline V CDR1 and CDR2: MDHEN, SYDVKM. V lost 6 bases and J lost 0, with 8 bases in between. The chain's CDR3 is CASSRRLNTEAFF. The CDR3 DNA reads TGTGCCAGCAGCCGGAGATTGAACACTGAAGCTTTCTTT.

The chain employs TRBV28 and TRBJ1-2; tentative D call: TRBD1 (6 bases). The CDR3 spans 13 residues. V gave up 7 bases and J gave up 4 bases, with 13 bases separating them. CDR1 and CDR2 (germline): MDHEN, SYDVKM. CDR3 sequence reads: CASTRGGPYGYTF. The CDR3 DNA sequence: TGTGCCAGCACCCGCGGGGGCCCCTATGGCTACACCTTC.

V gene TRBV18 combines with J gene TRBJ2-5; tentatively, D is TRBD1 (6 bases). V was cut by 2 bases and J by 3 bases, with 10 bases left in between. Germline assignment: CDR1 KGHSH and CDR2 LQKENI. The CDR3 totals 14 residues. CDR3 region: CASSPVGAEETQYF. Written as DNA, the CDR3 is TGTGCCAGCTCACCAGTGGGGGCTGAAGAGACCCAGTACTTC.

This sequence joins TRBV2 and TRBJ2-5; 7 nucleotides align to TRBD1. CDR1 is SNHLY and CDR2 is FYNNEI in the germline V gene. Trimming removed 5 bases from V and 5 bases from J; junction bases left unmatched: 8. CDR3 length: 14 amino acids. The CDR3 DNA reads TGTGCCAGCAGTCGACAGGGTCCGGGGGAGACCCAGTACTTC. As protein: CASSRQGPGETQYF.

Remarks on this clone: The sample contains more than one DNA sequence encoding this CDR3. This chain uses TRBV5-1 with TRBJ2-3; no reliable D call. Trimming stripped 2 bases from V and 2 bases from J, with 9 bases between. The CDR3 has 14 amino acids. CDR1 and CDR2 from the germline V gene are SGHRS and YFSETQ. The CDR3 DNA is TGCGCCAGCAGCTTTAGGGAAAACACAGATACGCAGTATTTT. Translation gives CASSFRENTDTQYF.

A single count supports this clone. This chain links TRBV18 with TRBJ2-5, with D perhaps TRBD1 (5 bases). V lost 5 bases to trimming and J lost 3 bases, with 16 bases between them. CDR1 is KGHSH and CDR2 is LQKENI in the germline V gene. This CDR3 has 15 amino acids. CDR3 sequence: CASSEQDRSEETQYF. The CDR3 DNA is TGTGCCAGCTCAGAACAGGACCGTTCTGAAGAGACCCAGTACTTC.

The CDR3 loop is CASSARFRAGGHEQFF. In DNA, the CDR3 is TGTGCCAGCAGCGCGCGGTTCAGAGCGGGAGGGCATGAGCAGTTCTTC. The chain combines TRBV21-1 with TRBJ2-1; TRBD2, the D gene given by the table, was not confirmed from the DNA. TRBV21-1 is termed a pseudogene. The CDR3 is made up of 16 amino acids.

This clone appeared once. The chain combines TRBV5-4 with TRBJ2-3; possibly TRBD2 for D (6 bases). The germline CDR1 and CDR2 sequences are SGHNT and YYREEE (reference sequence). The CDR3 sequence is 15 residues long. The ends were cut back, 9 bases at V and 0 bases at J, with 17 bases in the middle. CDR3 loop: CATSRPRESTDTQYF. Written as DNA, the CDR3 is TGTGCCACTTCCCGCCCCCGGGAGAGCACAGATACGCAGTATTTT.

The count of this clone is one. V usage is TRBV12-5 and J usage is TRBJ2-7; 8 bases are shared with TRBD2. This CDR3 is 16 amino acids long. V shed 0 bases and J 4 bases; nucleotides not matched to a gene: 8. In germline, CDR1 is LGHNT, CDR2 FRNRAP. The CDR3 is CASGLVSREGLYEQYF. Written as DNA, the CDR3 is TGTGCTAGTGGTTTGGTCTCCCGGGAGGGTTTATACGAGCAGTACTTC.

The genes are TRBV2 and TRBJ2-1; no clear D. V lost 7 bases and J 7 bases, leaving 11 bases between the germline ends. CDR3 length: 12 residues. Germline CDR1 is SNHLY and CDR2 is FYNNEI. DNA for the CDR3: TGTGCCAGCAAAGTCATTGGAAATGAGCAGTTCTTC. It yields the protein CASKVIGNEQFF. Together with reference TRBV2 and TRBJ2-1, the CDR3 gives the full variable domain: EPEVTQTPSHQVTQMGQEVILRCVPISNHLYFYWYRQILGQKVEFLVSFYNNEISEKSEIFDDQFSVERPDGSNFTLKIRSTKLEDSAMYFCASKVIGNEQFFGPGTRLTVL.

CDR3 region: CASSLNSGGGETQYF. DNA for the CDR3: TGCGCCAGCAGCTTAAACTCCGGGGGCGGAGAGACCCAGTACTTC. This chain uses TRBV5-1 with TRBJ2-5; D is tentatively TRBD1 or TRBD2 (6 bases each). The length of the CDR3 is 15 residues. V lost 2 bases to trimming and J lost 4 bases, with 15 bases between them. Germline values: CDR1 SGHRS, CDR2 YFSETQ. The full variable domain, with the rest looked up from reference TRBV5-1 and TRBJ2-5, is KAGVTQTPRYLIKTRGQQVTLSCSPISGHRSVSWYQQTPGQGLQFLFEYFSETQRNKGNFPGRFSGRQFSNSRSEMNVSTLELGDSALYLCASSLNSGGGETQYFGPGTRLLVL.

The chain employs TRBV6-5 and TRBJ1-2; the D gene is possibly TRBD1 (6 bases). The CDR3 length is 16 residues. The germline V and J ends were trimmed by 2 bases and 6 bases, with 19 bases remaining between them. Looked up from germline, CDR1 is MNHEY and CDR2 is SVGAGI. CDR3 sequence: CASSYLGMGGGHGYTF. For the CDR3, the DNA is TGTGCCAGCAGTTACCTAGGAATGGGTGGGGGCCATGGCTACACCTTC.

V is TRBV5-1 and J is TRBJ2-3, with 7 bases matching TRBD1. There are 15 residues in the CDR3. The V gene end was trimmed by 4 bases and the J gene end by 3 bases; junction bases not matched to a gene: 8. Germline V gives CDR1 SGHRS, CDR2 YFSETQ. This CDR3 is CASSTGTANTDTQYF. CDR3 DNA sequence: TGCGCCAGCAGCACAGGGACAGCTAATACAGATACGCAGTATTTT. The whole variable domain, remainder taken from reference TRBV5-1 and TRBJ2-3, is KAGVTQTPRYLIKTRGQQVTLSCSPISGHRSVSWYQQTPGQGLQFLFEYFSETQRNKGNFPGRFSGRQFSNSRSEMNVSTLELGDSALYLCASSTGTANTDTQYFGPGTRLTVL.

The chain links TRBV5-6 to TRBJ1-4; no firm D call. Germline V gene lookup returns CDR1 SGHDT and CDR2 YYEEEE. This CDR3 is 12 amino acids long. The V end was cut by 0 bases, the J end by 5 bases, with 2 bases between. This chain's CDR3 is CASSLENEKLFF. The CDR3 DNA follows: TGTGCCAGCAGCTTGGAGAATGAAAAACTGTTTTTT.

The chain employs TRBV27 and TRBJ1-2, with 8 bases fitting TRBD1. The germline V gene has CDR1 MNHEY and CDR2 SMNVEV (reference sequence). V dropped 4 bases and J dropped 7; count of bases not matched to a gene: 11. This CDR3 spans 15 amino acids. The CDR3: CASSWEGRGRSGYTF. CDR3 in DNA: TGTGCCAGCAGTTGGGAAGGCAGGGGGCGTTCTGGCTACACCTTC.

The CDR3 DNA is TGTGCCAGCTCACCGGGGGGCGCTTGGTCGACTGAAGCTTTCTTT. Translating gives CASSPGGAWSTEAFF. The J gene is TRBJ1-1, the V gene TRBV18; a weak D match, TRBD1 (6 bases). The CDR3 covers 15 residues. The V end lost 3 bases, the J end lost 5 bases, and 16 bases lay between the germline ends. Germline CDR1 and CDR2: KGHSH and LQKENI.